Listed below are T cell receptor beta chains from one sample, sequenced in a study of T cell clonotyping in hematopoietic cell transplantation. Profiling relied on immunoSEQ multiplex PCR, and the TCRdb table lists in-frame clones only, not all of them. The top ten hold around 13% of the sample, which has 900 to 1,200 clones, about 96% seen once. Sequences were derived from PBMCs, sampled 30 days after allogeneic stem cell transplant. These receptors were taken from a male patient younger than 35 who had an allogeneic stem cell transplant from a related donor, so the T cells may come from the graft donor. Some clones in this sample may be carry-over from other donors' samples. Both conserved end residues are part of each CDR3. The order of the fields is J gene, D gene, clone size, V gene, CDR3 DNA, CDR3 protein. The D gene is left open where the match is weak. The listing skips clone size in some rows; elsewhere it reads once, few, many or a size class.

>TRBJ1-2|TRBD1|.|TRBV7-9
TGTGCCAGCAGCCCACCAGGGACAGGTCCTAACTATGGCTACACCTTC
CASSPPGTGPNYGYTF
>TRBJ1-5|.|few|TRBV4-3
TGCGCCAGCAGCCAAGTGAGGCAGGGTCAGCCCCAGCATTTT
CASSQVRQGQPQHF
>TRBJ1-1|TRBD1|.|TRBV30
TGTGCCTGGCAATTGGGACAGGGGGCTGCCCTCGTGAACACTGAAGCTTTCTTT
CAWQLGQGAALVNTEAFF
>TRBJ2-3|.|.|TRBV7-2
TGTGCCAGCACCCCCGGTGATACGCAGTATTTT
CASTPGDTQYF
>TRBJ2-5|TRBD2|.|TRBV7-3
TGTGCCAGCAGCGCCACGGGGGGGACGGTAGGAGAGACCCAGTACTTC
CASSATGGTVGETQYF
>TRBJ1-4|.|.|TRBV4-1
TGCGCCAGCAGCCCCCGTGAGGGAGTCGAAAAACTGTTTTTT
CASSPREGVEKLFF
>TRBJ2-1|.|.|TRBV30
TGTGCCTGGAGGGACCCCAGGGACTACAATGAGCAGTTCTTC
CAWRDPRDYNEQFF
>TRBJ2-5|TRBD2|.|TRBV4-3
TGCGCCAGCAGCCATCGGGGGGGAGAGACCCAGTACTTC
CASSHRGGETQYF
>TRBJ2-2|TRBD2|.|TRBV19
TGTGCCAGTAGGTATTCCCTAGCGGGAGAAACCGGGGAGCTGTTTTTT
CASRYSLAGETGELFF
>TRBJ1-1|.|.|TRBV29-1
TGCAGCGTTGAGGAGGACCTCTCTTTTAACACTGAAGCTTTCTTT
CSVEEDLSFNTEAFF
>TRBJ2-2|TRBD2|.|TRBV19
TGTGCCAGTAGTATTTTTGCTAGCGGCTACACCGGGGAGCTGTTTTTT
CASSIFASGYTGELFF
>TRBJ2-1|TRBD2|once|TRBV11-2
TGTGCCAGCAGCTTACGACTAGCGGCGCTATACAATGAGCAGTTCTTC
CASSLRLAALYNEQFF
>TRBJ1-5|.|.|TRBV4-1
TGCGCCAGCAGCCAAGAGGGCACGGCTAATCAGCCCCAGCATTTT
CASSQEGTANQPQHF
>TRBJ2-1|.|.|TRBV10-3
TGTGCCATCAGGGAGACTAGGACCGACAATGAGCAGTTCTTC
CAIRETRTDNEQFF
>TRBJ1-4|.|.|TRBV7-9
TGTGCCAGCAGCTCGCCGAGGGGTGGAAGTAATGAAAAACTGTTTTTT
CASSSPRGGSNEKLFF
>TRBJ2-3|.|.|TRBV28
TGTGCCAGCAGCATGGGGGGCAGATATACAGATACGCAGTATTTT
CASSMGGRYTDTQYF
>TRBJ2-5|.|.|TRBV7-9
TGTGCCAGCAGCGTCTTTGGAGGGGTTGGGGAGACCCAGTACTTC
CASSVFGGVGETQYF
>TRBJ1-1|.|.|TRBV5-4
TGTGCCAGCAGCTCACAGACCAGAAGGGCGGCTTTCTTT
CASSSQTRRAAFF
>TRBJ2-5|TRBD2|.|TRBV5-6
TGTGCCAGCAGCCTGGACATAGCGGGAGGGCCCCAAGAGACCCAGTACTTC
CASSLDIAGGPQETQYF
>TRBJ1-2|TRBD1|.|TRBV2
TGTGCCAGCAGTCCCGGACAGGGTAACTATGGCTACACCTTC
CASSPGQGNYGYTF
>TRBJ2-7|.|.|TRBV30
TGTGCCTGGGTGGGGGCAGGGGAGCAGTACTTC
CAWVGAGEQYF
>TRBJ1-2|.|.|TRBV19
TGTGCCAGTAGTATAGTGGGGCAGATCTATGGCTACACCTTC
CASSIVGQIYGYTF
>TRBJ2-5|.|.|TRBV29-1
TGCAGCGTTGAACGCAGAGGGCAAGAGACCCAGTACTTC
CSVERRGQETQYF
>TRBJ2-3|.|.|TRBV19
TGTGCCGGCTCCCTGAGGGGGGGATCAGATACGCAGTATTTT
CAGSLRGGSDTQYF
>TRBJ1-6|TRBD1|.|TRBV5-4
TGTGCCAGCAGCAACCGACAGGGTTCGAGCAATTCACCCCTCCACTTT
CASSNRQGSSNSPLHF
>TRBJ1-2|.|.|TRBV7-2
TGTGCCAGCAGCTTAAAGCCAGACTATGGCTACACCTTC
CASSLKPDYGYTF
>TRBJ2-2|TRBD1|.|TRBV29-1
TGCAGCGTTTGGGACAGGGGGCGACCCACCGGGGAGCTGTTTTTT
CSVWDRGRPTGELFF
>TRBJ1-1|.|once|TRBV11-3
TGTGCCAGCAGCTTAAGAGGTGAAGCTTTCTTT
CASSLRGEAFF
>TRBJ1-2|.|.|TRBV4-1
TGCGCCAGCAGCCAAGAGTCAAATACGATCCCCCCCTATGGCTACACCTTC
CASSQESNTIPPYGYTF
>TRBJ2-5|.|.|TRBV6-1
TGTGCCAGCTCCGAAGGAGGGGGAGGTGGGGAGACCCAGTACTTC
CASSEGGGGGETQYF
>TRBJ1-1|.|.|TRBV13
TGTGCCAGCAGCTCACAAGGGTGGGGAAAGAACACTGAAGCTTTCTTT
CASSSQGWGKNTEAFF
>TRBJ2-7|.|large|TRBV5-1
TGCGCCAGCAGCTTGGGGTGGGACTTCGGGTACGAGCAGTACTTC
CASSLGWDFGYEQYF
>TRBJ1-2|.|.|TRBV4-3
TGCGCCAGCAGCCAAGATCGGTGGGGGGGCGGCTATGGCTACACCTTC
CASSQDRWGGGYGYTF
>TRBJ1-4|.|.|TRBV30
TGTGCCTGGAGTGTATCGGTACAGAATGAAAAACTGTTTTTT
CAWSVSVQNEKLFF
>TRBJ2-1|.|.|TRBV27
TGTGCCAGCAGCCCCCGTAGGAATAGCCCCTCCAGTGAGCAGTTCTTC
CASSPRRNSPSSEQFF